The sequence of this T cell receptor beta chain was determined in a study of T-cell memory formation after mild COVID-19. Findings and caveats of the study: Chiefly within CM and EM were the contracting CD4+ clones; CD8+ ones were within EMRA. Contracting clones from day 15 to 85 showed balanced CD4/CD8; later expanders favored CD4+.

Regarding this clonotype: Antigen specificity is unknown.

V lost 0 bases and J 5 bases, leaving 10 bases between the germline ends. The V gene's germline CDR1 is SGHTA and CDR2 FQGNSA. The CDR3 runs to 14 residues. Employing constant-segment primers, 5'RACE generated TCR alpha and TCR beta cDNA libraries bearing sample barcodes and UMIs. MiXCR was run by TCRdb on the 5' RACE reads, yielding one entry per CDR3 protein. Of approximately 580,000 distinct CDR3 sequences in the sample, around 20% were seen once. The chain recombines TRBV7-2 with TRBJ1-1; D is uncertain. The source of this sequence is an adult woman who had mild COVID-19 (a few samples of this study predate the infection). Cell type and time point are not known. Sequenced material: PBMCs or a T cell subset sorted from them (not recorded which). The CDR3 is CASSLASEGTEAFF. CDR3 DNA: TGTGCCAGCAGCTTAGCCTCGGAGGGAACTGAAGCTTTCTTT.